This TCR beta chain was obtained from a study of cytomegalovirus exposure and HLA in healthy donors. Germline V gene lookup returns CDR1 KGHSH and CDR2 LQKENI. The CDR3 is made up of 14 amino acids. Losses at the gene ends were 3 bases for V and 0 bases for J; bases not matched to a gene: 1. PCR involved 60 Vbeta and 13 Jbeta primers. The repertoire was sequenced with immunoSEQ multiplex PCR; TCRdb's copy has only in-frame clones and lacks some. The sample lists nearly 300,000 clones; more than 80% were seen once. The TCR comes from a middle-aged man in good health and CMV-seropositive. The material sequenced was PBMCs. The chain joins TRBV18 to TRBJ1-2; 7 nucleotides agree with TRBD1. CDR3 in amino acids: CASSPTGSNYGYTF. The CDR3 DNA reads TGTGCCAGCTCACCGACAGGGTCTAACTATGGCTACACCTTC.